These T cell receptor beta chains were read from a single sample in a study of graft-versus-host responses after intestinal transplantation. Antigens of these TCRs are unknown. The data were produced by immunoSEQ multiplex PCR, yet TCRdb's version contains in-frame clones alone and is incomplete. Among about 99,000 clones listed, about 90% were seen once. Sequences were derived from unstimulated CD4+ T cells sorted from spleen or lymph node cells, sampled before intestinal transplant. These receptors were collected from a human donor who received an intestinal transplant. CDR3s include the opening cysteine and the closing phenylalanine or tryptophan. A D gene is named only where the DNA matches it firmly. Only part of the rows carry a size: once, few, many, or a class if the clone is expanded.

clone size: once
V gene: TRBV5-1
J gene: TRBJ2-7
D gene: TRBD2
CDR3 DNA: TGCGCCAGCAGCTGGAATAGCGGGGGACGCGAGCAGTACTTC
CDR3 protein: CASSWNSGGREQYF

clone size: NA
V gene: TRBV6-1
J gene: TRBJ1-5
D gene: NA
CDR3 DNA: TGTGCCACCACGATTCGGACGGGGGGTTATCAGCCCCAGCATTTT
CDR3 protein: CATTIRTGGYQPQHF

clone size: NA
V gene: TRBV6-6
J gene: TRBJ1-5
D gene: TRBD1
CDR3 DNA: TGTGCCAGCAGCCCGGGACAGGGGGCAAGGCAGCCCCAGCATTTT
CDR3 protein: CASSPGQGARQPQHF

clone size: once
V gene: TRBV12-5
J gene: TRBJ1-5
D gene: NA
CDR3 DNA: TGTGCTAGTGGTTTACACCAGGGACAGCCCCAGCATTTT
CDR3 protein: CASGLHQGQPQHF

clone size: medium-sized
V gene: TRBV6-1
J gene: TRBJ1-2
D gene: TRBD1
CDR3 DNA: TGTGCCAGCAGTGGGGACAGAGGGAACTATGGCTACACCTTC
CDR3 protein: CASSGDRGNYGYTF

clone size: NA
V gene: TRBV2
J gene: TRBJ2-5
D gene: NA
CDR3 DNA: TGTGCCAGCAGTGAAGCGGTTAGGGGGGAGACCCAGTACTTC
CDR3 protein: CASSEAVRGETQYF

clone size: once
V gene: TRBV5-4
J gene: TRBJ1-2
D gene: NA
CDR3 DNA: TGTGCCAGCAGCCCGGCCGGACGGAAGGCAAACTATGGCTACACCTTC
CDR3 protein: CASSPAGRKANYGYTF

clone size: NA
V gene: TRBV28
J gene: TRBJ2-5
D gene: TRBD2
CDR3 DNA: TGTGCCAGCAGTCCCTTCGGAGCGGGAGAACAAGAGACCCAGTACTTC
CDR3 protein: CASSPFGAGEQETQYF

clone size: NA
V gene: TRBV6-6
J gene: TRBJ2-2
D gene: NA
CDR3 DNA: TGTGCCAGCAGTCAGGACACGTACACGAACACCGGGGAGCTGTTTTTT
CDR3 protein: CASSQDTYTNTGELFF

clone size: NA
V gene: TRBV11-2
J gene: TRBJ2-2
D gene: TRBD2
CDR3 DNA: TGTGCCAGCAGCTACCGACTAGCGGGAGCCGGGGAGCTGTTTTTT
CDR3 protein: CASSYRLAGAGELFF

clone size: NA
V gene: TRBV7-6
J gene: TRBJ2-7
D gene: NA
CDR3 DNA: TGTGCCAGCAGCTTAGTTCAGGGACTGGGCGAGCAGTACTTC
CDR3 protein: CASSLVQGLGEQYF

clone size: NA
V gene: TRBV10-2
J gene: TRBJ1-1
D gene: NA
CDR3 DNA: TGCGCCAGCAAAGGAGGGGGGGGTGACGAGGCTTTCTTT
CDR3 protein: CASKGGGGDEAFF

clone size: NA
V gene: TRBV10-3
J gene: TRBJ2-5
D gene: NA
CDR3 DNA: TGTGCCTCGGGGGTGGGCCAAGAGACCCAGTACTTC
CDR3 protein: CASGVGQETQYF

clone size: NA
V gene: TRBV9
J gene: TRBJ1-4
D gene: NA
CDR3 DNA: TGTGCCAGCAGCGTCGGGGAGGGGGTGGGCAATGAAAAACTGTTTTTT
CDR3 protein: CASSVGEGVGNEKLFF

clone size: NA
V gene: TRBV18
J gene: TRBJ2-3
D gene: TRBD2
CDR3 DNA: TGTGCCAGCTCTCTTAGCGTACTAGCGGGAGGAGATACGCAGTATTTT
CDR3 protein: CASSLSVLAGGDTQYF

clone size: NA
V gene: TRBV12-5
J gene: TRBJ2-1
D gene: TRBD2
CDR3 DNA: TGTGCTAGTGGTTTGAGACGCGGGAGCGCCTACAATGAGCAGTTCTTC
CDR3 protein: CASGLRRGSAYNEQFF

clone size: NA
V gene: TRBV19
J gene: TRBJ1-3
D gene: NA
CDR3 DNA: TGTGCCAGTATGACGGACTCTGGAAACACCATATATTTT
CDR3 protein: CASMTDSGNTIYF

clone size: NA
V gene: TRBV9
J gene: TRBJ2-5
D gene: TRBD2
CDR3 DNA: TGTGCCAGCAGCGTCACTAGCGTACCGACAACGGAGACCCAGTACTTC
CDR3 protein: CASSVTSVPTTETQYF

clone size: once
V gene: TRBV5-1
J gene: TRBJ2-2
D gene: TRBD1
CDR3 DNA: TGCGCCAGCAGCCGGACCTGGACAGGGGCGGTGACGAACACCGGGGAGCTGTTTTTT
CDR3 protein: CASSRTWTGAVTNTGELFF

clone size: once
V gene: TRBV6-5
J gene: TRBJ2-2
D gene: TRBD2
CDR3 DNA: TGTGCCAGCAGTTACTCGAGGACTAGCGGGTTCGGGGAGCTGTTTTTT
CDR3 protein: CASSYSRTSGFGELFF

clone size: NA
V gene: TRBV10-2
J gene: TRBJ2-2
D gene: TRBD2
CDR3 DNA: TGCGCCAGCAGATCGCGGGAGTATGGCGGGGAGCTGTTTTTT
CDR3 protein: CASRSREYGGELFF

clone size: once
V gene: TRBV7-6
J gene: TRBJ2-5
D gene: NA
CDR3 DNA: TGTGCCAGCAGCTTACGGCAGGACCAAGAGACCCAGTACTTC
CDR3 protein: CASSLRQDQETQYF

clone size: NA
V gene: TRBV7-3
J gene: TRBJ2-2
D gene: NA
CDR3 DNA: TGTGCCAGCAGCTCCGGGTCCGGGGAGCTGTTTTTT
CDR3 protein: CASSSGSGELFF

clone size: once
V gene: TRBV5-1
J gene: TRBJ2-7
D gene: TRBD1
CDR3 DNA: TGCGCCAGCAGCAACCGGGACAGGGGATTAGAGCAGTACTTC
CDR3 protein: CASSNRDRGLEQYF

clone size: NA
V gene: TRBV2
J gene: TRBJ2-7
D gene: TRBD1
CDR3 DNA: TGTGCCAGCAGGAAGGACAGGGCCTACGAGCAGTACTTC
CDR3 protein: CASRKDRAYEQYF

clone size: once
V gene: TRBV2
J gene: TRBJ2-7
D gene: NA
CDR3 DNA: TGTGCCAGCACGGCGCGGGGCGAGCAGTACTTC
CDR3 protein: CASTARGEQYF

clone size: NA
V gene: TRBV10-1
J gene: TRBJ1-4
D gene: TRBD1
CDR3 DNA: TGCGCCAGCAGTGAGTCCCGACAGGGTAAAGAAAAACTGTTTTTT
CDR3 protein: CASSESRQGKEKLFF

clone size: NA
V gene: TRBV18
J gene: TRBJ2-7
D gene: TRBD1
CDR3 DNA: TGTGCCAGCTCACATAGGACAGGGGCAAGCTCCTACGAGCAGTACTTC
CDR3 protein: CASSHRTGASSYEQYF

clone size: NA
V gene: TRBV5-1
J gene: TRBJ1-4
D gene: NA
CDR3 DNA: TGCGCCAGCAGCTCATCCTCCCAGAATGAAAAACTGTTTTTT
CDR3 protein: CASSSSSQNEKLFF

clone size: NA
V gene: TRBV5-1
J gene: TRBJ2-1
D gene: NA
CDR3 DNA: TGCGCCAGCAGCTTTACAGGAACCTACAATGAGCAGTTCTTC
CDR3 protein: CASSFTGTYNEQFF

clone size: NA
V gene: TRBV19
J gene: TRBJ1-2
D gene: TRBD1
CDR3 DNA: TGTGCCAGTCATTTGGGACAGGGAGGTGACTCTAACTATGGCTACACCTTC
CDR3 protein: CASHLGQGGDSNYGYTF

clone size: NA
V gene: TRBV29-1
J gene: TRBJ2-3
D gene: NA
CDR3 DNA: TGCAGCTCTAACACAGATACGCAGTATTTT
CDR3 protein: CSSNTDTQYF

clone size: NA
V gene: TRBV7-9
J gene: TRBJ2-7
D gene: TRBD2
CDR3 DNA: TGTGCCAGCAGCTTGCTAGCGGGAGGAGGCTACGAGCAGTACTTC
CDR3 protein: CASSLLAGGGYEQYF

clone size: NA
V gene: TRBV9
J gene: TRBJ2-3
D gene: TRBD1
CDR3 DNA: TGTGCCAGCAGCGTAAGGGGACAGGGCACAGATACGCAGTATTTT
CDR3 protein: CASSVRGQGTDTQYF

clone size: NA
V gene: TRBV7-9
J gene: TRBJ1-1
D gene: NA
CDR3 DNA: TGTGCCAGCAGCTTAGCGGGTGTCACTGAAGCTTTCTTT
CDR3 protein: CASSLAGVTEAFF

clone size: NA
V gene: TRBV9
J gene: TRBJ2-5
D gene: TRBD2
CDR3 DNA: TGTGCCAGCAGCGTAGGGCAGCGGGGAGAGACCCAGTACTTC
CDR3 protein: CASSVGQRGETQYF

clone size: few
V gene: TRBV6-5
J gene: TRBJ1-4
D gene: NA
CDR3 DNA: TGTGCCAGCAGTGAGGGTGCAACTAATGAAAAACTGTTTTTT
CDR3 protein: CASSEGATNEKLFF

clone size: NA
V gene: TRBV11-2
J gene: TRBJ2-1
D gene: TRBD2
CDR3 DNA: TGTGCCAGCAGCTTACGGAAGACTAGCGGGGGTGTAGATGAGCAGTTCTTC
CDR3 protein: CASSLRKTSGGVDEQFF

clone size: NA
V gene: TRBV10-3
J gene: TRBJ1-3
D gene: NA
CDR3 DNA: TGTGCCATCAGGGGGTCCGACTCTGGAAACACCATATATTTT
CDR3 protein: CAIRGSDSGNTIYF

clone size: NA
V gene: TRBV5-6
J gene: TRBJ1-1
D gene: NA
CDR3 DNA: TGTGCCCGCAGCCTTCTTAGGGGGGGGGTGGACACTGAAGCTTTCTTT
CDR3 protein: CARSLLRGGVDTEAFF

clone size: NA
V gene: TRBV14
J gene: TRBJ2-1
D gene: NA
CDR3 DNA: TGTGCCAGCAGCCCCGGGGTTTGGCGAACAAATGAGCAGTTCTTC
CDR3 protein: CASSPGVWRTNEQFF

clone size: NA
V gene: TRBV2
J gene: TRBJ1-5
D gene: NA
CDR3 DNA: TGTGCCAGCAGGGGGGGGATGGCCAGCAATCAGCCCCAGCATTTT
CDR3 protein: CASRGGMASNQPQHF

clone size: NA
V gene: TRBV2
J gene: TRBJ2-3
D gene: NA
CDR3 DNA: TGTGCCAGCAGTGAGTTGCTAGCCAGCACAGATACGCAGTATTTT
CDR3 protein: CASSELLASTDTQYF

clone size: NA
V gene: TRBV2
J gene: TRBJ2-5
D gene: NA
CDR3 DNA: TGTGCCAGCAGTCCGCAGGGAGAGACCCAGTACTTC
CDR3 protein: CASSPQGETQYF

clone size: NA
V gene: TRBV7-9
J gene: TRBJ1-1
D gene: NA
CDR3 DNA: TGTGCCAGCAGTCCTAACCCCACTGAAGCTTTCTTT
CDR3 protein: CASSPNPTEAFF

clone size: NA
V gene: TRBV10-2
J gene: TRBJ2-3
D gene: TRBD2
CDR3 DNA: TGCGCCAGCAGGACGGGACTAGCGGAGCGGGACCCCGCCACAGATACGCAGTATTTT
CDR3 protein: CASRTGLAERDPATDTQYF